This T cell receptor beta chain was captured by sequencing in a study of T cells in Graves' hyperthyroidism and ophthalmopathy. Orbital computed tomography, thyroid ultrasound, serum thyroxine and TRAb, and clinical symptoms together informed the diagnoses. The PBMCs had their origin in 7.5 to 10 ml of fresh peripheral blood. V dropped 6 bases and J dropped 7 bases, with 15 bases sitting between them. Germline CDR1 and CDR2: ENHRY and SYGVKD. This CDR3 is built from 14 residues. Amplification of TCR beta CDR3 regions was performed using RNA transcripts as template. A first-round RT-PCR of the TCR CDR3 used the HTBI primer set. TCRdb recomputed calls from the multiplex PCR reads with MiXCR, one row per CDR3 protein. The sample comprises hundreds of thousands of distinct CDR3 sequences, approximately 20% of which are singletons, and about half rests with the top ten.

The genes are TRBV10-3 and TRBJ1-4; the D is unclear. This receptor was taken from a man in his forties with Graves' ophthalmopathy. Sample: blood. In DNA, the CDR3 is TGTGCCATCAGCGTTTTTTCCTGGAGTGAAAAACTGTTTTTT. This codes for CAISVFSWSEKLFF.